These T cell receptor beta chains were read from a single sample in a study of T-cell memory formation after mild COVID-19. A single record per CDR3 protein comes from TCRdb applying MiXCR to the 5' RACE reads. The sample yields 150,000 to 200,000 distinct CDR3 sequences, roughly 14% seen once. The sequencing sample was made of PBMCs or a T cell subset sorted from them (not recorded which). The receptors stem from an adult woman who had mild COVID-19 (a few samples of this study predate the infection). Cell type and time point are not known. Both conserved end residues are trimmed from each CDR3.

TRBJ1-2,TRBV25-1,ASSEYYGYT
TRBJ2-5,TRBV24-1,ATSELPSQGPQETQY
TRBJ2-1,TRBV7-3,ASSLSPDWGQVNEQF
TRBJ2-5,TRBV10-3,AISPPMGETQY
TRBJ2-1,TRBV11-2,ASSLAGSRSYNEQF
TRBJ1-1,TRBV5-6,ASSPGVMNTEAF
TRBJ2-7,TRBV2,ASASGRNYEQY
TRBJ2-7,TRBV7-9,ASALQGGYEQY
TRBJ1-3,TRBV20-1,SARGQASGNTIY
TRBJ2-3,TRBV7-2,ASSLWRTGVSTDTQY